This T cell receptor (beta chain) was recovered during a study of blood T cell repertoires in COVID-19. The germline V gene has CDR1 SGHNT and CDR2 YENEEA. The CDR3 sequence is 17 residues long. V lost 0 bases to trimming and J lost 5 bases; unmatched junction nucleotides: 7. Data came from immunoSEQ multiplex PCR; TCRdb stores just in-frame clones and leaves some out. The sample has some 240,000 clones, about 90% seen once; the top ten hold 7.2%. This clonotype originated in a man aged 60 to 69 who had recovered from COVID-19. The V and J genes are TRBV11-3 and TRBJ2-2, with 9 bases matching TRBD1. The sequenced sample was peripheral blood. In DNA form, the CDR3 reads TGTGCCAGCAGCTTAGAGCCGGGACAGGGTGTGACCGGGGAGCTGTTTTTT. Amino acid sequence: CASSLEPGQGVTGELFF.